A single sample is the source of the 17 T cell receptor beta chains below, sequenced in a study of blood T cell repertoires in COVID-19. Produced via immunoSEQ multiplex PCR; TCRdb's table is partial and in-frame only. The sample gives about 230,000 clones, roughly 80% of which show up once; 7.5% to 8% is in the top ten. Sequencing was performed on peripheral blood. Source of these receptors: a woman aged 80 or over with COVID-19, enrolled during active disease.

CDR3 nucleotides: TGTGCCAGCAGCCAAGGGGACTACCGCACAGATACGCAGTATTTT. Translation: CASSQGDYRTDTQYF. The chain joins TRBV3-1 (or the pseudogene TRBV3-2) to TRBJ2-3; 7 bases agree with TRBD2. The CDR3 contains 15 residues. CDR1 is LGHDT, CDR2 YNNKEL, per germline (reference sequence). With V trimmed by 1 base and J by 1 base, 2 bases remained unmatched.

The gene calls are TRBV5-1 and TRBJ2-3; TRBD2 aligns across 14 bases. The V segment lost 0 bases and the J segment 0 bases; nucleotides outside the gene matches: 3. Germline V gives CDR1 SGHRS, CDR2 YFSETQ. CDR3 length: 18 residues. CDR3 region: CASSLGLAGGSSTDTQYF. The CDR3 DNA is TGCGCCAGCAGCTTGGGACTAGCGGGAGGGAGTAGCACAGATACGCAGTATTTT.

The J gene is TRBJ1-1, the V gene TRBV9; D gene unclear. The CDR3 totals 14 residues. Germline CDR1 SGDLS, CDR2 YYNGEE. Trimming took off 0 bases at V and 3 bases at J, with 9 bases between the two ends. The CDR3 is CASSVGSGYTEAFF. DNA for the CDR3: TGTGCCAGCAGCGTAGGTTCCGGTTACACTGAAGCTTTCTTT.

The chain employs TRBV18 and TRBJ1-1; a possible D gene is TRBD1 (5 bases). The V end was cut by 2 bases, the J end by 1 base, with 11 bases between. CDR3 length: 15 residues. Per germline, CDR1 KGHSH and CDR2 LQKENI. In DNA form, the CDR3 reads TGTGCCAGCTCACCAACACAGGCATCGAACACTGAAGCTTTCTTT. Its protein is CASSPTQASNTEAFF.

V is TRBV4-1 and J is TRBJ1-5, with D possibly matching TRBD1 (6 bases). Germline V lookup: CDR1 MGHRA, CDR2 YSYEKL. The CDR3 is 17 residues long. Trimming took off 0 bases at V and 2 bases at J, with 14 bases between the two ends. In nucleotides, the CDR3 is TGCGCCAGCAGCCAAGATGTTAGCAGGGGAGGCAATCAGCCCCAGCATTTT. Translation: CASSQDVSRGGNQPQHF.

This clone was seen a few times. This rearrangement joins TRBV10-1 to TRBJ2-1, with D perhaps matching TRBD1 (6 bases). Trimming left V 0 bases short and J 5 bases short, with 8 bases between. This CDR3 spans 14 amino acids. In germline, CDR1 is WNHNN, CDR2 SYGVQD (reference sequence). CDR3 in amino acids: CASSESGANNEQFF. The CDR3 coding sequence is TGCGCCAGCAGTGAGTCGGGGGCAAACAATGAGCAGTTCTTC.

The V gene is TRBV10-3, the J gene TRBJ2-3, with D perhaps matching TRBD2 (6 bases). Germline V gene lookup returns CDR1 ENHRY and CDR2 SYGVKD. Trimming removed 6 bases at V and 3 bases at J, with 16 bases between. The length of the CDR3 is 15 residues. The CDR3 DNA reads as TGTGCCATCAGGACTGGGGCGGGAAGGACAGATACGCAGTATTTT. As protein: CAIRTGAGRTDTQYF.

This rearrangement joins TRBV18 to TRBJ1-2; 10 bases match TRBD1. CDR1 KGHSH and CDR2 LQKENI come from the germline V gene. With 0 bases clipped from V and 8 bases from J, the junction kept 6 bases outside the gene matches. The CDR3 covers 15 residues. CDR3 nucleotide sequence: TGTGCCAGCTCACCACCGGGACAGGGGATTGGAGGCTACACCTTC. Encoded protein: CASSPPGQGIGGYTF.

The CDR3 DNA sequence: TGTGCCAGCAGTGAAGCCCCACTAATTCAGTACTTC. It specifies CASSEAPLIQYF. V is TRBV2 and J is TRBJ2-4; D ambiguous. The CDR3 runs to 12 residues. Germline CDR1 SNHLY, CDR2 FYNNEI. V gave up 0 bases and J gave up 10 bases, with 7 bases separating them.

This sequence joins TRBV11-3 and TRBJ1-1, with D perhaps TRBD1 (6 bases). Germline V lookup: CDR1 SGHNT, CDR2 YENEEA. CDR3 length: 12 amino acids. Trimming shortened V by 5 bases and J by 11 bases, and 15 bases separated the two germline ends. In DNA, the CDR3 is TGTGCCAGCAGCCCAGGTGGGGGGGCGGCTTTCTTT. This sequence encodes CASSPGGGAAFF.

This clone came up a few times. The chain couples TRBV5-4 to TRBJ2-5, with D tentatively TRBD2 (6 bases). V was trimmed by 4 bases and J by 1 base, leaving 14 bases between them. The CDR3 covers 15 residues. Germline V gene lookup returns CDR1 SGHNT and CDR2 YYREEE (reference sequence). In DNA, the CDR3 is TGTGCCAGCAGCCCGATAGTGGGGGGCCAAGAGACCCAGTACTTC. Amino acids: CASSPIVGGQETQYF.

This clone was observed a single time. The chain is built from TRBV5-1 and TRBJ1-2; 7 bases fit TRBD1. This CDR3 spans 14 amino acids. J gave up 7 bases and V 4 bases, and 10 bases lay outside the gene matches. Germline CDR1 and CDR2: SGHRS and YFSETQ. CDR3 amino acids: CASSPTGEVSGYTF. CDR3 coding DNA: TGCGCCAGCAGCCCTACAGGGGAAGTTAGTGGCTACACCTTC.

The rearrangement uses TRBV5-1 and TRBJ1-3, with no clear D. The CDR3 loop spans 16 amino acids. V was trimmed by 4 bases and J by 0 bases, leaving 14 bases between them. The V gene's germline CDR1 is SGHRS and CDR2 YFSETQ. As DNA, the CDR3 is TGCGCCAGCAGCCGGTATCCCGGGTCCTCTGGAAACACCATATATTTT. This encodes CASSRYPGSSGNTIYF. The full variable domain, rest sourced from reference TRBV5-1 and TRBJ1-3, is KAGVTQTPRYLIKTRGQQVTLSCSPISGHRSVSWYQQTPGQGLQFLFEYFSETQRNKGNFPGRFSGRQFSNSRSEMNVSTLELGDSALYLCASSRYPGSSGNTIYFGEGSWLTVV.

The V gene is TRBV3-1 (or the pseudogene TRBV3-2), the J gene TRBJ2-3; a possible D gene is TRBD2 (8 bases). This CDR3 is 17 amino acids long. Germline CDR1 reads LGHDT; CDR2 reads YNNKEL (reference sequence). The germline V and J ends were trimmed by 4 bases and 4 bases, with 21 bases remaining between them. DNA for the CDR3: TGTGCCAGCAGCCTCCGAGGGGGCGGGGGGTCTCCAGATACGCAGTATTTT. This codes for CASSLRGGGGSPDTQYF.

The chain links TRBV3-1 (or the pseudogene TRBV3-2) to TRBJ1-4; no firm D call. The germline V and J ends were trimmed by 4 bases and 5 bases, with 5 bases remaining between them. Germline CDR1 and CDR2: LGHDT and YNNKEL (reference sequence). CDR3 size: 12 residues. The CDR3 nucleotides are TGTGCCAGCAGCCGGGCGAATGAAAAACTGTTTTTT. This encodes CASSRANEKLFF.

Worth noting for this clone: The same CDR3 can be traced to other DNA sequences in this sample. The rearrangement uses TRBV30 and TRBJ1-1; maybe TRBD1 (5 bases). CDR1 is GTSNPN, CDR2 SVGIG, per germline (reference sequence). The CDR3 is made up of 13 amino acids. V was cut by 5 bases and J by 1 base, with 11 bases left in between. CDR3 nucleotides: TGTGCCTGGGATCGGGGGGGGAACACTGAAGCTTTCTTT. Its protein product is CAWDRGGNTEAFF.

The V call is TRBV2, the J call TRBJ1-5, with 8 bases fitting TRBD1. Germline CDR1 SNHLY, CDR2 FYNNEI. V was pared by 3 bases and J by 6 bases, with 7 bases of the junction left unmatched. The CDR3 has 15 amino acids. For the CDR3, the DNA is TGTGCCAGCAGTGATCAGGACAGGGTGAGTCAGCCCCAGCATTTT. It yields the protein CASSDQDRVSQPQHF.